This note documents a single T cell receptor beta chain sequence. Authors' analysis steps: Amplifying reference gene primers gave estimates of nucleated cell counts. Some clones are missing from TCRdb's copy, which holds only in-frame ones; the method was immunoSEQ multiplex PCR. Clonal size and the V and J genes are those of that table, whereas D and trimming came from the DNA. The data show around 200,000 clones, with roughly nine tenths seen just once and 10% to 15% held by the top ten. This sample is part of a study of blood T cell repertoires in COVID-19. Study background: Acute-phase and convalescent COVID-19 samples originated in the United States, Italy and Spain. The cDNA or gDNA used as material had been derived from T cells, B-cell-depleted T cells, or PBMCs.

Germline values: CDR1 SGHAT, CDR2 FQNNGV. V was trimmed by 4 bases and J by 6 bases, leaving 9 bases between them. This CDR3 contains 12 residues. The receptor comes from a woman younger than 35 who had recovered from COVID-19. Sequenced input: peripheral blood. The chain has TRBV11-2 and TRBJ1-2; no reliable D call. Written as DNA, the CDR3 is TGTGCCAGCAGCTCTGAGTATAATGGCTACACCTTC. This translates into CASSSEYNGYTF.